The text below deals with one TCR beta chain. Trimming removed 3 bases at V and 3 bases at J, with 12 bases between. The CDR3 is 14 residues long. Germline V gives CDR1 KGHSH, CDR2 LQKENI. The source of the sample is a study of blood T cell repertoires in COVID-19. Overall study: The United States, Italy and Spain provided the acute and convalescent COVID-19 samples.

Using immunoSEQ multiplex PCR, the repertoire was profiled, and TCRdb retains in-frame clones only, with some absent. In the table there are around 130,000 clones, approximately 88% of which are singletons. The receptor comes from a man between 60 and 75 years old with active or convalescent COVID-19. The chain couples TRBV18 to TRBJ2-7, with TRBD1 as a possible D gene (6 bases). Source material: peripheral blood. The CDR3 DNA sequence: TGTGCCAGCTCACCGGCACAGGGAAACTACGAGCAGTACTTC. Its translation: CASSPAQGNYEQYF.